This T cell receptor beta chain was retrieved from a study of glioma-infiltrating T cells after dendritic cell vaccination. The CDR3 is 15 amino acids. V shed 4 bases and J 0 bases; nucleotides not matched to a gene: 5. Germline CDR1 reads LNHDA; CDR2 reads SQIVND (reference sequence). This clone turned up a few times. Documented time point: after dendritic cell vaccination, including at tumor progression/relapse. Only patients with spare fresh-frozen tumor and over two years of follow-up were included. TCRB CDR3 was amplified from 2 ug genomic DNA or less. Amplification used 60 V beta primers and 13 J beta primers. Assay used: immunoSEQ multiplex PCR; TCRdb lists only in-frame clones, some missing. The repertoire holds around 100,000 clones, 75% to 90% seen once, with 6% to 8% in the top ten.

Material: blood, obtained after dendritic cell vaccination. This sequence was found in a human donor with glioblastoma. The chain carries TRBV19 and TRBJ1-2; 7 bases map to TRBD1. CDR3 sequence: CASSTETGSNYGYTF. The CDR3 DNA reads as TGTGCCAGTAGTACCGAGACAGGGTCTAACTATGGCTACACCTTC.